The TCR beta chain under discussion was sequenced for a study of cytomegalovirus exposure and HLA in healthy donors. Researchers ran the PCR with 60 Vbeta and 13 Jbeta primers. Using immunoSEQ multiplex PCR, the repertoire was profiled, and TCRdb retains in-frame clones only, with some absent. This sample's clone table lists around 46,000 clones. Germline trimming cut 5 bases from V and 5 bases from J; bases unmatched to any gene: 11. Germline values: CDR1 SEHNR, CDR2 FQNEAQ (reference sequence). The CDR3 is 16 residues long. Points from the study as a whole: Previous analysis showed most TCR beta V segments were productive about 87% or about 30% of the time.

Regarding this clone: Its antigen is as yet unknown.

The TCR sequence derives from a woman aged 40-49 years in good health and CMV-seronegative. J is TRBJ2-1 and V is TRBV7-9; TRBD1 aligns across 8 bases. Specimen: PBMCs. The CDR3 coding sequence is TGTGCCAGCAGCCCAGGGGGCGGAGTGCTAAACAATGAGCAGTTCTTC. It codes for CASSPGGGVLNNEQFF.